The 21 T cell receptor beta chains reported below all come from one sample, sequenced in a study of T cells after yellow fever vaccination. TCRdb fed the 5' RACE reads into MiXCR, producing one record per CDR3 protein. The sample yields 300,000 to 350,000 distinct CDR3 sequences, about 11% seen once. The sequencing used CD4+ T cells sorted from PBMCs, collected 45 days after the yellow fever booster vaccination. The receptor source for this set is a man between 18 and 29 years old who received the YFV17D yellow fever vaccine.

In nucleotides, the CDR3 is TGTGCCAGCACCGTCGGGGGGACCGGGGCCAACGTCCTGACTTTC. Translation gives CASTVGGTGANVLTF. V gene TRBV12-3 or TRBV12-4 combines with J gene TRBJ2-6, with TRBD2 matching over 7 bases. This CDR3 comprises 15 residues. The V and J ends lost 7 bases and 4 bases, in that order; junction bases with no gene match: 7.

In this sample, this clonotype turned up a few times. J is TRBJ1-2 and V is TRBV5-6, with 7 nucleotides matching TRBD1. Looked up from germline, CDR1 is SGHDT and CDR2 is YYEEEE. V lost 3 bases to trimming and J lost 2 bases; unmatched junction nucleotides: 7. This CDR3 is built from 15 residues. The CDR3 sequence: CASSSTTGYNYGYTF. DNA of the CDR3: TGTGCCAGCAGCTCTACGACAGGGTACAACTATGGCTACACCTTC.

This clonotype has a handful of counts. The rearrangement joins TRBV27 to TRBJ2-6; TRBD1 matches 7 bases. V lost 5 bases and J lost 0; bases outside the gene matches: 10. Germline V gene data show CDR1 as MNHEY and CDR2 as SMNVEV (reference sequence). There are 18 residues in the CDR3. The CDR3 here is CASSPFGQVSSGANVLTF. As DNA, the CDR3 is TGTGCCAGCAGTCCCTTCGGACAGGTTAGCTCTGGGGCCAACGTCCTGACTTTC.

Ten or more counts support this clonotype. The chain combines TRBV20-1 with TRBJ1-4; D ambiguous. Germline CDR1 DFQATT, CDR2 SNEGSKA (reference sequence). Between the trimmed V and J ends, which lost 6 bases and 3 bases, there was a span of 11 bases. CDR3 size: 13 residues. In nucleotides, the CDR3 is TGCAGTGCGGCCGGACCGGCTAATGAAAAACTGTTTTTT. Its protein product is CSAAGPANEKLFF.

This rearrangement joins TRBV7-9 to TRBJ2-2, with D unresolved. Trimming stripped 2 bases from V and 0 bases from J, with 7 bases between. Per germline, CDR1 SEHNR and CDR2 FQNEAQ (reference sequence). This CDR3 contains 15 residues. DNA for the CDR3: TGTGCCAGCAGCTTACTAGGAGCGAACACCGGGGAGCTGTTTTTT. Translated, it gives CASSLLGANTGELFF.

This clonotype was counted many times. The rearrangement links TRBV23-1 to TRBJ1-6; 7 nucleotides line up with TRBD1. TRBV23-1 is classed as an ORF, of uncertain function. This CDR3 is built from 17 residues. With 4 bases clipped from V and 6 bases from J, the junction kept 12 bases outside the gene matches. DNA for the CDR3: TGCGCCAGCAGTCCACAACCCCAATCAGGGGGTAATTCACCCCTCCACTTT. Residues: CASSPQPQSGGNSPLHF.

This chain joins TRBV10-3 and TRBJ1-2; 7 bases are a match to TRBD1. V was clipped by 0 bases and J by 4 bases; unmatched bases: 5. From germline, CDR1 is ENHRY and CDR2 SYGVKD. CDR3 length: 15 amino acids. The CDR3 sequence: CAISESYRGGYGYTF. In nucleotides, the CDR3 is TGTGCCATCAGTGAGTCGTACAGGGGAGGCTATGGCTACACCTTC.

This clonotype was recorded a few times. The chain uses TRBV30 and TRBJ1-1; the D is unclear. Trimming took off 0 bases at V and 8 bases at J, with 7 bases between the two ends. There are 11 residues in the CDR3. The germline V gene has CDR1 GTSNPN and CDR2 SVGIG (reference sequence). CDR3 in DNA: TGTGCCTGGAGTGTGGCGAGAGAAGCTTTCTTT. It specifies CAWSVAREAFF.

This clonotype was seen more than once but under ten times. The V call is TRBV4-1, the J call TRBJ2-3; D tentatively fits TRBD1 or TRBD2 (5 bases each). V was clipped by 8 bases and J by 4 bases, with 19 bases between them. The CDR3 length is 15 residues. CDR1 and CDR2 from the germline V gene are MGHRA and YSYEKL. The CDR3 sequence is CASAGDGLAPDTQYF. CDR3 DNA sequence: TGCGCCAGCGCCGGGGACGGCCTAGCCCCAGATACGCAGTATTTT.

This clonotype has a handful of counts. The V call is TRBV5-1, the J call TRBJ2-3; TRBD2 aligns across 10 bases. Germline V gene data show CDR1 as SGHRS and CDR2 as YFSETQ. V shed 1 base and J 4 bases; nucleotides not matched to a gene: 3. This CDR3 spans 15 amino acids. The CDR3 loop reads CASSLTSGNADTQYF. The CDR3 DNA reads TGCGCCAGCAGCTTGACTAGCGGGAACGCAGATACGCAGTATTTT.

This clonotype was detected many times. This chain uses TRBV20-1 with TRBJ1-1; no clear D. V shed 7 bases and J shed 1 base, with 4 bases lying between them. The V gene's germline CDR1 is DFQATT and CDR2 SNEGSKA (reference sequence). This CDR3 comprises 10 residues. The CDR3 region is CSGGNTEAFF. CDR3 DNA sequence: TGCAGTGGAGGGAACACTGAAGCTTTCTTT.

This clonotype showed up just a few times. The V call is TRBV6-6, the J call TRBJ2-2, with D maybe TRBD2 (6 bases). Germline assignment: CDR1 MNHNY and CDR2 SVGAGI (reference sequence). Trimming removed 6 bases from V and 6 bases from J, with 17 bases in between. The CDR3 loop spans 15 amino acids. CDR3 DNA sequence: TGTGCCAGCAGGGGGACTTTTAGTTCCCCCGGGGAGCTGTTTTTT. This codes for CASRGTFSSPGELFF.

This clonotype was seen ten or more times. The chain employs TRBV5-1 and TRBJ1-1; D gene uncertain. The CDR3 is made up of 15 amino acids. From germline, CDR1 is SGHRS and CDR2 YFSETQ. V lost 0 bases and J 4 bases, leaving 13 bases between the germline ends. The CDR3 DNA sequence: TGCGCCAGCAGCTTGGATAGGAGGGATGGCACTGAAGCTTTCTTT. Its protein is CASSLDRRDGTEAFF. Full variable domain (remainder filled in from reference TRBV5-1 and TRBJ1-1): KAGVTQTPRYLIKTRGQQVTLSCSPISGHRSVSWYQQTPGQGLQFLFEYFSETQRNKGNFPGRFSGRQFSNSRSEMNVSTLELGDSALYLCASSLDRRDGTEAFFGQGTRLTVV.

This chain joins TRBV25-1 and TRBJ2-1, with D possibly matching TRBD1 (6 bases). The germline V gene encodes CDR1 MGHDK and CDR2 SYGVNS. The germline V and J ends were trimmed by 7 bases and 1 base, with 11 bases remaining between them. The CDR3 extends over 14 amino acids. The CDR3 DNA reads TGTGCCAGCACCCGGGACACGTCCTACAATGAGCAGTTCTTC. Translated: CASTRDTSYNEQFF.

This clonotype appeared a few times. V usage is TRBV23-1 and J usage is TRBJ2-7, with TRBD2 identical over 7 bases. TRBV23-1 falls under the ORF class, with uncertain function. CDR3 length: 15 residues. V shed 6 bases and J 3 bases; nucleotides not matched to a gene: 11. The CDR3 DNA is TGCGCCAGCAGCAGTGGGAGGGAGAGGATCTACGAGCAGTACGTC. Amino acid sequence: CASSSGRERIYEQYV.

V is TRBV11-1 and J is TRBJ2-3; D perhaps matches TRBD1 (5 bases). V dropped 6 bases and J dropped 2 bases, with 18 bases sitting between them. CDR1 SGHAT and CDR2 FQDESV come from the germline V gene (reference sequence). The CDR3 contains 16 residues. CDR3 bases: TGTGCCAGCAGGGTGGCAGGGTCGAGCTCCACAGATACGCAGTATTTT. It codes for CASRVAGSSSTDTQYF.

This clonotype appeared a few times. The chain links TRBV5-6 to TRBJ1-1; 8 positions match TRBD1. The CDR3 length is 12 residues. With V trimmed by 1 base and J by 11 bases, 4 bases remained unmatched. CDR1 SGHDT and CDR2 YYEEEE come from the germline V gene. The CDR3 DNA sequence: TGTGCCAGCAGCTTGTCGCAGGGGGCGGCTTTCTTT. It yields the protein CASSLSQGAAFF. Filled out from reference TRBV5-6 and TRBJ1-1, the complete variable domain reads DAGVTQSPTHLIKTRGQQVTLRCSPKSGHDTVSWYQQALGQGPQFIFQYYEEEERQRGNFPDRFSGHQFPNYSSELNVNALLLGDSALYLCASSLSQGAAFFGQGTRLTVV.

The chain joins TRBV5-1 to TRBJ1-5; TRBD1 matches at 9 bases. The length of the CDR3 is 15 residues. The V gene end was trimmed by 4 bases and the J gene end by 2 bases; junction bases not matched to a gene: 4. Germline CDR1 SGHRS, CDR2 YFSETQ. The CDR3 region is CASSATGGGNQPQHF. CDR3 sequence (DNA): TGCGCCAGCAGCGCGACAGGGGGAGGCAATCAGCCCCAGCATTTT.

The chain couples TRBV7-3 to TRBJ2-5; 7 bases map to TRBD1. Unmatched junction bases numbered 6, after V lost 4 bases and J lost 7 bases. The CDR3 loop spans 13 amino acids. Germline V gives CDR1 SGHTA, CDR2 FQGTGA. CDR3 DNA: TGTGCCAGCAGCTCACAGGGGTTCGGGACCCAGTACTTC. Translating it yields CASSSQGFGTQYF.

The V and J genes are TRBV6-5 and TRBJ1-5; D perhaps matches TRBD1 (5 bases). V was shortened by 4 bases and J by 6 bases, with 10 bases between the two germline ends. CDR1 is MNHEY and CDR2 is SVGAGI in the germline V gene. CDR3 length: 13 residues. The CDR3 loop reads CASSLTGVQPQHF. CDR3 nucleotide sequence: TGTGCCAGCAGTTTGACGGGGGTTCAGCCCCAGCATTTT.

This clonotype has more than one count but fewer than ten. The rearrangement uses TRBV18 and TRBJ1-5; TRBD1 aligns across 9 bases. V was pared by 8 bases and J by 4 bases, with 0 bases of the junction left unmatched. Germline-derived CDR1 and CDR2 are KGHSH and LQKENI. This CDR3 has 12 residues. The CDR3 here is CASGQGNQPQHF. CDR3 bases: TGTGCCAGCGGACAGGGGAATCAGCCCCAGCATTTT.